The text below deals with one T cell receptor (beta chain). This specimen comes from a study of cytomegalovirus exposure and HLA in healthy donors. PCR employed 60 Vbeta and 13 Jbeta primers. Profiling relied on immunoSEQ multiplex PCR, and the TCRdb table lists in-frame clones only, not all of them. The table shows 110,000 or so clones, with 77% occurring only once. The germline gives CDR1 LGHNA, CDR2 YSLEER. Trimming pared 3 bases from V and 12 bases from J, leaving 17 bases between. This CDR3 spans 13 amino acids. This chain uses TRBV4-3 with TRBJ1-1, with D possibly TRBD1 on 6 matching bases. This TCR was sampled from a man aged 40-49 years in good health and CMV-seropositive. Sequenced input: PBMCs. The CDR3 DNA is TGCGCCAGCAGCCAGGTTGACAGGTCGAGGACTTTCTTT. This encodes CASSQVDRSRTFF.